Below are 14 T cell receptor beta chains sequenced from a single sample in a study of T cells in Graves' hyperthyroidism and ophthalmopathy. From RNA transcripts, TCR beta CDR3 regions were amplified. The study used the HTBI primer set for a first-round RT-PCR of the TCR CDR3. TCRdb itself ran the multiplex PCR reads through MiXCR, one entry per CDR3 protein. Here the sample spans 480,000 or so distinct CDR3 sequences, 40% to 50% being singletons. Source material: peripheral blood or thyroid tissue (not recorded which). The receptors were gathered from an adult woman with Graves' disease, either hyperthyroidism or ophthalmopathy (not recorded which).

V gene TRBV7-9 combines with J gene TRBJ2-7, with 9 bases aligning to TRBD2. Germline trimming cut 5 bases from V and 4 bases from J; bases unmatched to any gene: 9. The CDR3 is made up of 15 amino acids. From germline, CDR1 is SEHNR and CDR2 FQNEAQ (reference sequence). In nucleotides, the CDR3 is TGTGCCAGCAGCGGCCAAAACAGCGGGAGGTACGAGCAGTACTTC. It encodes CASSGQNSGRYEQYF.

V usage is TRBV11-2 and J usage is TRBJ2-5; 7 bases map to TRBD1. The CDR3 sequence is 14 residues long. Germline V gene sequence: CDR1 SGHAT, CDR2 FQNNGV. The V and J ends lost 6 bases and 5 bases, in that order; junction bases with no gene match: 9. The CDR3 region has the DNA TGTGCCAGCAGTCGACAGGGTTTCAAGGAGACCCAGTACTTC. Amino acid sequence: CASSRQGFKETQYF.

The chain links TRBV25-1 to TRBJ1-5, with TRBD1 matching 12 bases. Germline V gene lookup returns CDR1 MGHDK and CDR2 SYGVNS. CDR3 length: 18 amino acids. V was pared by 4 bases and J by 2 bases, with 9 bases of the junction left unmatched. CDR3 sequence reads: CASSAMGQGARGNQPQHF. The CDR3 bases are TGTGCCAGCAGTGCCATGGGACAGGGGGCGCGGGGCAATCAGCCCCAGCATTTT.

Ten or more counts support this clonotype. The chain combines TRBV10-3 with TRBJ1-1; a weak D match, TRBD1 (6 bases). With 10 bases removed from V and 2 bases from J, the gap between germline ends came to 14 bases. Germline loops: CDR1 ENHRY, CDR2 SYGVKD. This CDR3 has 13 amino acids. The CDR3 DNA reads TGTGCCACCAAAAGACAGGCAAACACTGAAGCTTTCTTT. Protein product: CATKRQANTEAFF.

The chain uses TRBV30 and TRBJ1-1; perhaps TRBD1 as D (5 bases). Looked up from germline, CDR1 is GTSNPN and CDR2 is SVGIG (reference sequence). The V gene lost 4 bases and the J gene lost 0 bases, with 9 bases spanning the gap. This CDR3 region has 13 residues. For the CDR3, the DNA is TGTGCCTGGACCAAGGGGATGAACACTGAAGCTTTCTTT. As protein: CAWTKGMNTEAFF.

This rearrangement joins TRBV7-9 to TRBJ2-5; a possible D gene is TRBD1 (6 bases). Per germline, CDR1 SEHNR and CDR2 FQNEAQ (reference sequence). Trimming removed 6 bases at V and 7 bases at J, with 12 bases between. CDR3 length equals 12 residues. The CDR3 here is CASSSDRGTQYF. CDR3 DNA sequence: TGTGCCAGCAGTTCGGACAGAGGGACCCAGTACTTC.

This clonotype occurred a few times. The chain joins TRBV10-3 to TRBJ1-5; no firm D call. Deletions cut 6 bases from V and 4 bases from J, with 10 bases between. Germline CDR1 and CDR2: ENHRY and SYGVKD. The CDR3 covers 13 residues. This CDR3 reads CAIREASNQPQHF. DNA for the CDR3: TGTGCCATCAGGGAGGCCTCTAATCAGCCCCAGCATTTT.

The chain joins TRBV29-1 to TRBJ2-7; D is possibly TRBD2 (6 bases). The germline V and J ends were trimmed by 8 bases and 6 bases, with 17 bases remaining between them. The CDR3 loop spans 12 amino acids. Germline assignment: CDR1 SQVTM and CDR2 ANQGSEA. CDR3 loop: CSSGGEVGEQYF. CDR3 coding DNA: TGCAGCTCCGGAGGGGAGGTGGGCGAGCAGTACTTC.

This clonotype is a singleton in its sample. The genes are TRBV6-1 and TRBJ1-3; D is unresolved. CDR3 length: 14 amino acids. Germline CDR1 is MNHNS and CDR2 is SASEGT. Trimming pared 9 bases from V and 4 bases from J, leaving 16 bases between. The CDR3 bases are TGTGCCAGGATTATCCCCCTTGGCGGAAACACCATATATTTT. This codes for CARIIPLGGNTIYF.

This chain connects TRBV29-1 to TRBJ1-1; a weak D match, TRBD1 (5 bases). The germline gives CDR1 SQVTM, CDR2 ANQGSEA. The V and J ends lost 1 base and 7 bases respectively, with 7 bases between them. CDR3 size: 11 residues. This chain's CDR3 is CSVEGQIEAFF. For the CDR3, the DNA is TGCAGCGTTGAAGGACAGATTGAAGCTTTCTTT.

The CDR3, as DNA: TGCGCCAGCAGCTTCGACGGTCACTATGGCTACACCTTC. As protein: CASSFDGHYGYTF. This chain connects TRBV5-1 to TRBJ1-2; D is ambiguous. Germline CDR1 reads SGHRS; CDR2 reads YFSETQ. This CDR3 is built from 13 residues. Deletions cut 2 bases from V and 3 bases from J, with 8 bases between.

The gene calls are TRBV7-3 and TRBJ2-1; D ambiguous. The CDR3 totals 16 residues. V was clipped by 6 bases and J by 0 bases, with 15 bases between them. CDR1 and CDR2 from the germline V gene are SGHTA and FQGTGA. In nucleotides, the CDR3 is TGTGCCAGCAGTGTGAGGTCCTCCAGCTCCTACAATGAGCAGTTCTTC. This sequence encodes CASSVRSSSSYNEQFF. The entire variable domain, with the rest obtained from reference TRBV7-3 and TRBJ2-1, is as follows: GAGVSQTPSNKVTEKGKYVELRCDPISGHTALYWYRQSLGQGPEFLIYFQGTGAADDSGLPNDRFFAVRPEGSVSTLKIQRTERGDSAVYLCASSVRSSSSYNEQFFGPGTRLTVL.

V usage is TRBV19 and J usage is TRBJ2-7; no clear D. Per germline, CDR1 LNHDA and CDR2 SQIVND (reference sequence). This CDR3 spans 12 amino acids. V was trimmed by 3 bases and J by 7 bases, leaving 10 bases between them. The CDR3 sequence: CASSIVLGEQYF. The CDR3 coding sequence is TGTGCCAGTAGTATTGTTCTTGGAGAGCAGTACTTC.

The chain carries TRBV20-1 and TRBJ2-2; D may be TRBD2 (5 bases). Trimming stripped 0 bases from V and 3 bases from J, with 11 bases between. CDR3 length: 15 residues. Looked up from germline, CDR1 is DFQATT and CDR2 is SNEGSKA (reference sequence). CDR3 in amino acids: CSARDPGIDTGELFF. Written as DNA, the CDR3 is TGCAGTGCTAGAGATCCGGGAATCGACACCGGGGAGCTGTTTTTT.